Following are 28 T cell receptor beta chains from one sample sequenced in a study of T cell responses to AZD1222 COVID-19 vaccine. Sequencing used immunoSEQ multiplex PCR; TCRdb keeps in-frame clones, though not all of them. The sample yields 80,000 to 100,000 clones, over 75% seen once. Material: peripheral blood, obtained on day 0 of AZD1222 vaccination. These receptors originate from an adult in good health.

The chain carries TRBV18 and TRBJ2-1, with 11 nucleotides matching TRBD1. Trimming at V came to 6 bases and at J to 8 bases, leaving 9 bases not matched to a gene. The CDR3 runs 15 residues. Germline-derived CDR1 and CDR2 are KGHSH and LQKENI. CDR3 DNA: TGTGCCAGCTCCAGAACCGGGACAGGGGGACATGAGCAGTTCTTC. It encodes CASSRTGTGGHEQFF.

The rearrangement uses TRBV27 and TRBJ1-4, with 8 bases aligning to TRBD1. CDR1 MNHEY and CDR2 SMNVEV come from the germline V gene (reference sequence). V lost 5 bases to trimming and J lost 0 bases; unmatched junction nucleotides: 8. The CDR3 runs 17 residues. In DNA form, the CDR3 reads TGTGCCAGCAGTCCTTACAGGGGGACGGCAACTAATGAAAAACTGTTTTTT. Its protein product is CASSPYRGTATNEKLFF.

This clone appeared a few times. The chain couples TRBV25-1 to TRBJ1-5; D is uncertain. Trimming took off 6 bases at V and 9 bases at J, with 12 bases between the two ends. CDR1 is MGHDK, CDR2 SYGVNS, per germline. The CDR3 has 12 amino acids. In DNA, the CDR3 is TGTGCCAGCAGAGAGGGTTTGGGGCCCCAGCATTTT. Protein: CASREGLGPQHF.

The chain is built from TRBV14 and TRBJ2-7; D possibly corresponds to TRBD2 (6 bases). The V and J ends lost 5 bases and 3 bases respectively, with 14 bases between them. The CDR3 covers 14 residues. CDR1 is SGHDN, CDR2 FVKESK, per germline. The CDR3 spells CASSSQGLGYEQYF. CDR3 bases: TGTGCCAGCAGCTCCCAGGGACTGGGCTACGAGCAGTACTTC. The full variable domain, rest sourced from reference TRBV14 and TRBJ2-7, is EAGVTQFPSHSVIEKGQTVTLRCDPISGHDNLYWYRRVMGKEIKFLLHFVKESKQDESGMPNNRFLAERTGGTYSTLKVQPAELEDSGVYFCASSSQGLGYEQYFGPGTRLTVT.

The CDR3 reads CSARATDTQYF. DNA for the CDR3: TGCAGTGCTAGAGCCACAGATACGCAGTATTTT. The chain recombines TRBV20-1 with TRBJ2-3; D remains ambiguous. The CDR3 extends over 11 amino acids. Germline V gene lookup returns CDR1 DFQATT and CDR2 SNEGSKA (reference sequence). V was clipped by 1 base and J by 2 bases, with 1 base between them.

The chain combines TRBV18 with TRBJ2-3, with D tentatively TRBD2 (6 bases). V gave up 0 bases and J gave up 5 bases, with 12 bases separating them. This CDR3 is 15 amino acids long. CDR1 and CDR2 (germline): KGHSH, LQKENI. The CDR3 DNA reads TGTGCCAGCTCACCACCGGAGGGGTTAGGAGATACGCAGTATTTT. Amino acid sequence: CASSPPEGLGDTQYF.

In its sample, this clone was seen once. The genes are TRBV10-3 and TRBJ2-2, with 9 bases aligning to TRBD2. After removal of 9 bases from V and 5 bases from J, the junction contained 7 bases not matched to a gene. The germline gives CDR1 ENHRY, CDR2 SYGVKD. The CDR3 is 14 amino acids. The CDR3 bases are TGTGCCATTAGTTTTAGCGGGGGTACCGGGGAGCTGTTTTTT. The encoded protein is CAISFSGGTGELFF.

The CDR3 sequence: CASILTVYEQYF. The DNA for the CDR3 is TGTGCCAGCATCTTGACAGTCTACGAGCAGTACTTC. The chain links TRBV2 to TRBJ2-7; a possible D gene is TRBD1 (5 bases). The CDR3 loop spans 12 amino acids. V was pared by 7 bases and J by 3 bases, with 10 bases between. The germline CDR1 and CDR2 sequences are SNHLY and FYNNEI.

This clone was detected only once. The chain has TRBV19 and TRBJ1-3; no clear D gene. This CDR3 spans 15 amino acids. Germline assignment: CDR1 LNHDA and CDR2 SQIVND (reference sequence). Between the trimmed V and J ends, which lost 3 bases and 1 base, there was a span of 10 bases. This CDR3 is CASSMEGTSGNTIYF. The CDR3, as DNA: TGTGCCAGTAGTATGGAGGGCACTTCTGGAAACACCATATATTTT.

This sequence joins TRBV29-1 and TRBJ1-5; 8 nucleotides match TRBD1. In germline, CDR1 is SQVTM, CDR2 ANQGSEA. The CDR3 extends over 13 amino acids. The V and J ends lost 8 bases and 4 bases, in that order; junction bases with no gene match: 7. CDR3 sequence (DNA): TGCAGCTCGGACAGGGAGGGGAATCAGCCCCAGCATTTT. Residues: CSSDREGNQPQHF.

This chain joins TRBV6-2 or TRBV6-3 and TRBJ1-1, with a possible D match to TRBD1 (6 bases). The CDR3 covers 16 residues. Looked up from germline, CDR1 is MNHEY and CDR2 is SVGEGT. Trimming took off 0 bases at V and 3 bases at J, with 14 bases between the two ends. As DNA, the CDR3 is TGTGCCAGCAGTTACTCGATATCGCCAGGGGACACTGAAGCTTTCTTT. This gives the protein CASSYSISPGDTEAFF.

The CDR3 bases are TGTGCCTGGAGTACAGGGGACACTGAAGCTTTCTTT. It encodes CAWSTGDTEAFF. The genes are TRBV30 and TRBJ1-1; 7 nucleotides line up with TRBD1. This CDR3 has 12 amino acids. V trimming: 2 bases; J trimming: 3 bases; junction bases outside the gene matches: 0. From germline, CDR1 is GTSNPN and CDR2 SVGIG (reference sequence). Supplemented by reference TRBV30 and TRBJ1-1, the full variable domain reads SQTIHQWPATLVQPVGSPLSLECTVEGTSNPNLYWYRQAAGRGLQLLFYSVGIGQISSEVPQNLSASRPQDRQFILSSKKLLLSDSGFYLCAWSTGDTEAFFGQGTRLTVV.

CDR3 nucleotide sequence: TGTGCCAGCTCACTTGGGGGGTCAATTGGCTCTGGGGCCAACGTCCTGACTTTC. Translating gives CASSLGGSIGSGANVLTF. V is TRBV18 and J is TRBJ2-6; a weak D match, TRBD2 (6 bases). The CDR3 totals 18 residues. The germline gives CDR1 KGHSH, CDR2 LQKENI. The V and J ends lost 4 bases and 0 bases respectively, with 16 bases between them.

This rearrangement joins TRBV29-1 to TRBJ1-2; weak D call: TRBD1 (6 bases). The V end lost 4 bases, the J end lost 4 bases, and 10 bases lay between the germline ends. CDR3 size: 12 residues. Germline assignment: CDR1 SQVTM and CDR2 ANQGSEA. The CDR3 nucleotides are TGCAGCGTTGCCAGGGGTGCCTATGGCTACACCTTC. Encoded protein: CSVARGAYGYTF.

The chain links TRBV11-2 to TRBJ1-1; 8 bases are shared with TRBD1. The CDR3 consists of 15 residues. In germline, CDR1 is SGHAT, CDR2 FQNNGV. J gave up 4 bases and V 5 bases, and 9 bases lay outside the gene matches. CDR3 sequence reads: CASSVWQGAGTEAFF. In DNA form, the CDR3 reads TGTGCCAGCAGCGTCTGGCAGGGGGCGGGCACTGAAGCTTTCTTT.

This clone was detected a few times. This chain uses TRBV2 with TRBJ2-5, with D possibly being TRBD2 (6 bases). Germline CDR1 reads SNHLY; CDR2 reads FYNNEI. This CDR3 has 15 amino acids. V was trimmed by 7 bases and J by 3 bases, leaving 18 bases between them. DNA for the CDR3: TGTGCCAGCACCCCCACCGGCGGGGCTGAAGAGACCCAGTACTTC. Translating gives CASTPTGGAEETQYF.

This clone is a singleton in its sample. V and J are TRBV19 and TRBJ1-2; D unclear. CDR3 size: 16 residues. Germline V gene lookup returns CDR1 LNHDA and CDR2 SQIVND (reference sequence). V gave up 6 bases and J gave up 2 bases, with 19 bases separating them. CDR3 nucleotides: TGTGCCAGTAGCCAGCACGCAGGAATGGGGAACTATGGCTACACCTTC. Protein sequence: CASSQHAGMGNYGYTF.

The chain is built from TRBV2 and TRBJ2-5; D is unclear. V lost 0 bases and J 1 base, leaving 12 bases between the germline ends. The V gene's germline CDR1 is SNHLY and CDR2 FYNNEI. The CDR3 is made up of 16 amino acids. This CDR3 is CASSEAPTDPQETQYF. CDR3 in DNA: TGTGCCAGCAGTGAAGCCCCGACCGACCCCCAAGAGACCCAGTACTTC.

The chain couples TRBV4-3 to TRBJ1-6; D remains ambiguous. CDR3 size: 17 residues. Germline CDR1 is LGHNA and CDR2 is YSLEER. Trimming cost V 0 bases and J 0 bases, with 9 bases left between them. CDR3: CASSQDLISSYNSPLHF. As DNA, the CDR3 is TGCGCCAGCAGCCAAGATCTCATCAGCTCCTATAATTCACCCCTCCACTTT.

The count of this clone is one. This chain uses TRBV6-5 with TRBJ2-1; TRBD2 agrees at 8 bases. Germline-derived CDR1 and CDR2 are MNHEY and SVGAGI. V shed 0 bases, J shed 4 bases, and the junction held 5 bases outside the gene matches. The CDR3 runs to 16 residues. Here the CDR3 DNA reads TGTGCCAGCAGTTACTCAAGCGGGGGTCCATACAATGAGCAGTTCTTC. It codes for CASSYSSGGPYNEQFF.

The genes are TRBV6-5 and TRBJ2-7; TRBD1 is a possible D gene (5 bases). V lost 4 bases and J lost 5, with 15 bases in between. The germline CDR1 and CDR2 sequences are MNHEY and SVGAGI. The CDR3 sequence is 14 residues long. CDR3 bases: TGTGCCAGCAGTTCTCTCGGCAGGGTACACGAGCAGTACTTC. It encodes CASSSLGRVHEQYF.

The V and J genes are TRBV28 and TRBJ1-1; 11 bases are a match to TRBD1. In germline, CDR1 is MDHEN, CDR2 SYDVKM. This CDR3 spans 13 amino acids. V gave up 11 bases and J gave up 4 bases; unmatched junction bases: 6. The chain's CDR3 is CAARTGGVTEAFF. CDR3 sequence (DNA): TGTGCCGCCCGGACAGGGGGCGTCACTGAAGCTTTCTTT.

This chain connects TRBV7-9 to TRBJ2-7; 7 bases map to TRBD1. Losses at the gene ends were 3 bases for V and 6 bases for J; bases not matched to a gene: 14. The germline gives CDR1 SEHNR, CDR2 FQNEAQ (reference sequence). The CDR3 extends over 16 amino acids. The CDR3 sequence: CASSFADRRYEIEQYF. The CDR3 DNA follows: TGTGCCAGCAGCTTCGCGGACAGGAGGTACGAGATCGAGCAGTACTTC.

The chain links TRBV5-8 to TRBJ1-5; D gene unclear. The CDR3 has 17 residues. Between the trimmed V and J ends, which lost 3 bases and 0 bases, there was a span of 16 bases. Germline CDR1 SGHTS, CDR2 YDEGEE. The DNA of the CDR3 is TGTGCCAGCAGCTCCGAGGGAGCCAGGTTTAGCAATCAGCCCCAGCATTTT. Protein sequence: CASSSEGARFSNQPQHF.

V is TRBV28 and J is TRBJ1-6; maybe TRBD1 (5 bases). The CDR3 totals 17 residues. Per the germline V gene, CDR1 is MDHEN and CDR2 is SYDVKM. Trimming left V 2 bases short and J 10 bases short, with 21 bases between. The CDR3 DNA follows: TGTGCCAGCAGTTTAATCAGCGGGGGTACGACATCCTCACCCCTCCACTTT. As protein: CASSLISGGTTSSPLHF.

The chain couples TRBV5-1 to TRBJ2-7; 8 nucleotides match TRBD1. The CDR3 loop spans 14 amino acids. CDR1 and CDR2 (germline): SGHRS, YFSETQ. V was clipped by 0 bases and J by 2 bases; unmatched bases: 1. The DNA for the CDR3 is TGCGCCAGCAGCTTGGGACAGGGGCCCTACGAGCAGTACTTC. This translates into CASSLGQGPYEQYF.

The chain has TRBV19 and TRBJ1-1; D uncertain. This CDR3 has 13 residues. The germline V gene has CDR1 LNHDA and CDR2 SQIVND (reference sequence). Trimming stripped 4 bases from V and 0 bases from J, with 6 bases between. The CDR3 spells CASSRRVNTEAFF. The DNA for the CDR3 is TGTGCCAGTAGTAGGCGGGTGAACACTGAAGCTTTCTTT.

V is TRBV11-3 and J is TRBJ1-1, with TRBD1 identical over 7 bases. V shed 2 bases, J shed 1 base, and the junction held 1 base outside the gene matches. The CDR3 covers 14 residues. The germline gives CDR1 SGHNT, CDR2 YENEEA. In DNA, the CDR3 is TGTGCCAGCAGCTTATCAGGGGGGAACACTGAAGCTTTCTTT. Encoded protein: CASSLSGGNTEAFF.